This entry describes one T cell receptor beta chain. It has no known antigen specificity. Nothing much larger sits one base from this clone, and base qualities are not available. The sample comes from a study of control samples from healthy donors and cancer patients (dated by TCRdb to about 2020). The library was obtained by the immunoSEQ multiplex PCR assay. Held by TCRdb, this immuneACCESS table contains in-frame sequences only and omits some clones. Under half of the omission traces to an unresolved V gene where checked; the cause of the rest is unknown. For this sample the table gives over 150,000 clones, of which 96% were detected only once. Approximately 1% of the sample goes to the ten largest clones. The cysteine opens and the phenylalanine closes a CDR3 of 13 amino acids. Left in the record is the CDR3 DNA by itself, 39 bases read in frame from the first base. The germline V gene encodes CDR1 SEHNR and CDR2 FQNEAQ (reference sequence). Trimming takes 1 base off V and 6 bases off J; junction bases not matched to a gene: 2.

The sequence links TRBV7-9 to TRBJ1-2, with 7 bases aligning to TRBD1. The receptor was derived from a woman aged 25 to 39 in good health. Sequencing was carried out using blood. The CDR3 has the sequence CASSLDRGNGYTF. The nucleotides are TGTGCCAGCAGCTTAGACAGGGGAAATGGCTACACCTTC.